These T cell receptor beta chains were read from a single sample in a study of T cells after posttransplantation cyclophosphamide. Measured with immunoSEQ multiplex PCR; TCRdb has only the in-frame clones, and not every one. Among tens of thousands of clones listed, roughly 95% were seen once. Material for sequencing was PBMCs. The receptors come from a young woman in good health and a related stem cell transplant donor. Both conserved end residues are part of each CDR3. D genes are given only for firm matches. Not all rows give a size; the values are once, few, many and, for expanded clones, a class.

v_call	clone_size	d_call	j_call	cdr3_aa	cdr3_nt
TRBV5-1	.	.	TRBJ1-1	CASSLARDLDSRWEAFF	TGCGCCAGCAGCTTGGCCCGCGATTTGGACAGTCGATGGGAAGCTTTCTTT
TRBV28	.	TRBD1	TRBJ1-4	CASSLSGQANEKLFF	TGTGCCAGCAGTTTATCCGGACAGGCAAATGAAAAACTGTTTTTT
TRBV6-5	.	.	TRBJ2-5	CASRGDRQYQETQYF	TGTGCCAGCCGGGGCGATCGACAGTACCAAGAGACCCAGTACTTC
TRBV4-2	.	TRBD2	TRBJ2-7	CASSQGAAGAYYEQYF	TGTGCCAGCAGCCAGGGGGCAGCGGGGGCCTACTACGAGCAGTACTTC
TRBV7-9	.	.	TRBJ1-2	CASSLALRASILGYGYTF	TGTGCCAGCAGCTTAGCGCTCAGGGCCAGCATACTTGGCTATGGCTACACCTTC
TRBV30	.	.	TRBJ2-1	CAWSVKYNEQFF	TGTGCCTGGAGTGTAAAGTACAATGAGCAGTTCTTC
TRBV9	.	.	TRBJ2-1	CASSVLAGSSSYNEQFF	TGTGCCAGCAGCGTATTGGCGGGGTCTAGCTCCTACAATGAGCAGTTCTTC
TRBV7-8	.	TRBD1	TRBJ1-1	CASSPREGARTEAFF	TGTGCCAGCAGCCCGAGGGAGGGGGCTCGGACTGAAGCTTTCTTT
TRBV4-3	.	.	TRBJ1-4	CASSPQGFGEKLFF	TGCGCCAGCAGCCCACAGGGTTTTGGTGAAAAACTGTTTTTT
TRBV28	.	.	TRBJ1-1	CASRLTGEAFF	TGTGCCAGCAGGCTAACAGGGGAAGCTTTCTTT
TRBV4-1	.	TRBD1	TRBJ1-1	CASSGTGGFVGNTEAFF	TGCGCCAGCAGTGGGACAGGAGGATTTGTGGGCAACACTGAAGCTTTCTTT
TRBV4-3	.	.	TRBJ1-5	CASSQDRRHNQPQHF	TGCGCCAGCAGCCAAGATAGACGGCACAATCAGCCCCAGCATTTT
TRBV27	.	TRBD2	TRBJ2-3	CASRFSGYTDTQYF	TGTGCCAGCAGATTTAGCGGGTACACAGATACGCAGTATTTT
TRBV7-2	.	.	TRBJ1-4	CASSLNSEGEKLFF	TGTGCCAGCAGCCTCAACTCCGAGGGCGAAAAACTGTTTTTT
TRBV7-9	.	.	TRBJ1-6	CASSLGGGWDNSPLHF	TGTGCCAGCAGCTTAGGGGGGGGATGGGATAATTCACCCCTCCACTTT
TRBV11-2	.	TRBD2	TRBJ2-5	CASSLVTSGEIETQYF	TGTGCCAGCAGCTTAGTTACTAGCGGGGAAATAGAGACCCAGTACTTC
TRBV10-3	.	TRBD1	TRBJ2-2	CAISTTGNGELFF	TGTGCCATCAGCACGACAGGGAACGGGGAGCTGTTTTTT
TRBV5-1	.	TRBD2	TRBJ2-7	CASREGSYEQYF	TGCGCCAGTCGGGAGGGCTCCTACGAGCAGTACTTC
TRBV2	.	.	TRBJ2-3	CASSPRARDTQYF	TGTGCCAGCAGCCCTCGCGCCAGGGATACGCAGTATTTT
TRBV19	once	TRBD2	TRBJ2-7	CASSIQTSGVHEQYF	TGTGCCAGTAGTATACAGACTAGCGGGGTCCACGAGCAGTACTTC
TRBV7-3	.	TRBD1	TRBJ1-1	CASSPRQGLPAEAFF	TGTGCCAGCAGCCCACGACAGGGGCTACCTGCTGAAGCTTTCTTT
TRBV28	.	.	TRBJ1-1	CASRRHPGNTEAFF	TGTGCCAGCAGGAGACATCCGGGGAACACTGAAGCTTTCTTT
TRBV11-2	.	.	TRBJ2-7	CASSLGDNSYEQYF	TGTGCCAGCAGCTTAGGCGACAATTCCTACGAGCAGTACTTC
TRBV7-6	.	.	TRBJ1-2	CASSLSGWDGYTF	TGTGCCAGCAGCTTATCGGGTTGGGATGGCTACACCTTC
TRBV6-6	.	.	TRBJ1-5	CASTLILQGGSQPQHF	TGTGCCAGCACTTTAATACTTCAGGGAGGGAGTCAGCCCCAGCATTTT
TRBV15	.	TRBD2	TRBJ2-7	CATSRGLAGGPSRRAQYF	TGTGCCACCAGCCGAGGACTAGCGGGGGGACCGTCCCGTCGTGCGCAGTACTTC
TRBV4-3	.	.	TRBJ1-1	CASSQDLTVEAFF	TGCGCCAGCAGCCAAGATCTGACAGTTGAAGCTTTCTTT
TRBV4-2	.	TRBD2	TRBJ2-1	CASSQEASGGAGDEQFF	TGTGCCAGCAGCCAAGAAGCCAGCGGGGGGGCTGGGGATGAGCAGTTCTTC
TRBV11-3	.	TRBD1	TRBJ2-5	CASSLGQGALQETQYF	TGTGCCAGCAGCCTGGGACAGGGGGCTTTGCAAGAGACCCAGTACTTC
TRBV18	.	.	TRBJ1-5	CASSVASGGNQPQHF	TGTGCCAGCTCCGTAGCGTCGGGGGGTAATCAGCCCCAGCATTTT
TRBV11-2	.	.	TRBJ2-6	CASSPTHNPGSGANVLTF	TGTGCCAGCAGCCCCACTCATAACCCCGGATCTGGGGCCAACGTCCTGACTTTC
TRBV4-3	.	.	TRBJ2-7	CASSQDTGTYEQYF	TGCGCCAGCAGCCAAGATACAGGGACGTACGAGCAGTACTTC
TRBV28	.	.	TRBJ1-1	CASSLPTGGWTEAFF	TGTGCCAGCAGTTTACCGACAGGTGGATGGACTGAAGCTTTCTTT
TRBV11-3	.	.	TRBJ2-2	CASSRSTGELFF	TGTGCCAGCAGCCGAAGCACCGGGGAGCTGTTTTTT
TRBV6-1	.	.	TRBJ1-2	CASSPPRGPLF	TGTGCCAGCAGCCCGCCCAGGGGACCTCTCTTC
TRBV9	.	.	TRBJ1-2	CASSANTRDYGYTF	TGTGCCAGCAGCGCCAATACAAGAGACTATGGCTACACCTTC
TRBV19	.	.	TRBJ1-2	CASSIATDYGYTF	TGTGCCAGTAGTATAGCAACAGACTATGGCTACACCTTC
TRBV7-2	once	.	TRBJ2-3	CASSSNVDTQYF	TGTGCCAGCAGCTCCAACGTAGATACGCAGTATTTT
TRBV11-3	.	.	TRBJ1-1	CASSPYANTEAFF	TGTGCCAGCAGCCCATACGCGAACACTGAAGCTTTCTTT
TRBV7-9	.	TRBD1	TRBJ1-2	CASSSSGGGGYTF	TGTGCCAGCAGCTCCTCAGGGGGCGGGGGCTACACCTTC
TRBV10-3	.	.	TRBJ2-5	CAISPSDETQYF	TGTGCCATCAGCCCGAGTGATGAGACCCAGTACTTC
TRBV7-3	.	TRBD2	TRBJ2-3	CASSSLAGGTDTQYF	TGTGCCAGCAGCTCACTAGCGGGGGGCACAGATACGCAGTATTTT
TRBV10-3	.	.	TRBJ2-7	CATSGQSYEQYF	TGTGCCACCTCTGGACAGTCCTACGAGCAGTACTTC
TRBV6-1	.	.	TRBJ2-7	CASSDRDIAVDEQYF	TGTGCCAGCAGTGACCGGGACATCGCGGTCGACGAGCAGTACTTC
TRBV18	few	TRBD1	TRBJ1-1	CASSPPGQGPLNTEAFF	TGTGCCAGCTCACCCCCGGGACAGGGCCCATTGAACACTGAAGCTTTCTTT
TRBV29-1	.	.	TRBJ2-2	CSALSGVFSTGELFF	TGCAGCGCTCTCTCCGGGGTGTTCTCGACCGGGGAGCTGTTTTTT
TRBV6-5	.	TRBD2	TRBJ2-3	CASSRGGTDTQYF	TGTGCCAGCAGCCGCGGGGGGACAGATACGCAGTATTTT
TRBV28	.	.	TRBJ1-5	CASSLDTGNQPQHF	TGTGCCAGCAGCTTGGACACCGGCAATCAGCCCCAGCATTTT